The next 17 T cell receptor beta chains were all read from a single sample in a study of Ad26.COV2.S vaccination and SARS-CoV-2 variants. Treatment given: 15 to 20 received Ad26.COV2.S at low or high dose, single or two shots; about 5 received placebo; per-sample allocation not given. Collection of the samples took place on day 63 after the first injection of vaccine or placebo. Sequencing used immunoSEQ multiplex PCR; TCRdb keeps in-frame clones, though not all of them. The repertoire has roughly 420,000 clones, approximately 92% of them found once; the top ten carry roughly 2.5%. Source: peripheral blood, taken in a trial of Ad26.COV2.S vaccine versus placebo. The receptors shown here come from a person between 18 and 65 years old who received the Ad26.COV2.S COVID-19 vaccine or a placebo.

The rearrangement uses TRBV5-5 and TRBJ1-2; D gene uncertain. V was trimmed by 0 bases and J by 2 bases, leaving 11 bases between them. The CDR3 runs 15 residues. Germline assignment: CDR1 SGHKS and CDR2 YYEKEE (reference sequence). CDR3 sequence: CASSLESLGNYGYTF. The CDR3 nucleotides read TGTGCCAGCAGCTTGGAGTCTTTGGGGAACTATGGCTACACCTTC.

This clone was counted once. The V gene is TRBV28, the J gene TRBJ1-3; D gene unclear. Trimming removed 4 bases at V and 1 base at J, with 8 bases between. The CDR3 is made up of 14 amino acids. Germline assignment: CDR1 MDHEN and CDR2 SYDVKM. The DNA of the CDR3 is TGTGCCAGCAGTTCGTCCTCGTCTGGAAACACCATATATTTT. Translating it yields CASSSSSSGNTIYF.

This clone was picked up a small number of times. The V and J genes are TRBV5-1 and TRBJ2-7; 10 bases align to TRBD2. This CDR3 has 14 residues. Germline CDR1 reads SGHRS; CDR2 reads YFSETQ. V lost 4 bases to trimming and J lost 7 bases; unmatched junction nucleotides: 8. CDR3 residues: CASSPSSGGWEQYF. The CDR3 nucleotides read TGCGCCAGCAGCCCCTCTAGCGGGGGTTGGGAGCAGTACTTC.

This chain joins TRBV27 and TRBJ2-7; D ambiguous. The CDR3 spans 13 residues. Germline CDR1 and CDR2: MNHEY and SMNVEV (reference sequence). Trimming shortened V by 4 bases and J by 3 bases, and 10 bases separated the two germline ends. CDR3 loop: CASSSLSSYEQYF. CDR3 DNA sequence: TGTGCCAGCAGTTCACTCTCAAGCTACGAGCAGTACTTC.

This chain joins TRBV18 and TRBJ2-5, with 12 bases lining up with TRBD1. Germline trimming cut 6 bases from V and 5 bases from J; bases unmatched to any gene: 13. Germline V gives CDR1 KGHSH, CDR2 LQKENI. The CDR3 has 17 residues. CDR3 sequence reads: CASSPNSGTGGGETQYF. In nucleotides, the CDR3 is TGTGCCAGCTCGCCTAACTCCGGGACAGGGGGCGGCGAGACCCAGTACTTC. The variable domain in full, completed from reference TRBV18 and TRBJ2-5, reads NAGVMQNPRHLVRRRGQEARLRCSPMKGHSHVYWYRQLPEEGLKFMVYLQKENIIDESGMPKERFSAEFPKEGPSILRIQQVVRGDSAAYFCASSPNSGTGGGETQYFGPGTRLLVL.

This clone was observed a few times. The chain employs TRBV5-1 and TRBJ1-5; D call uncertain. The CDR3 is 14 residues long. V lost 0 bases and J 0 bases, leaving 4 bases between the germline ends. Germline CDR1 SGHRS, CDR2 YFSETQ. The CDR3 protein is CASSLDPSNQPQHF. CDR3 coding DNA: TGCGCCAGCAGCTTGGATCCTAGCAATCAGCCCCAGCATTTT.

The chain links TRBV18 to TRBJ2-5; D tentatively reads TRBD1 or TRBD2 (5 bases each). V was trimmed by 1 base and J by 4 bases, leaving 22 bases between them. Per germline, CDR1 KGHSH and CDR2 LQKENI. CDR3 length: 18 residues. CDR3 DNA sequence: TGTGCCAGCTCACCACTACACATCAGAGGGACCCAAAGAGAGACCCAGTACTTC. Its protein is CASSPLHIRGTQRETQYF.

V is TRBV28 and J is TRBJ1-2; TRBD1 is a possible D gene (5 bases). Germline lookup yields CDR1 MDHEN and CDR2 SYDVKM. This CDR3 contains 14 residues. V lost 6 bases, J lost 2 bases, and 13 bases lay in between. As DNA, the CDR3 is TGTGCCAGCAGAACGGGACCCTTCAACTATGGCTACACCTTC. Residues: CASRTGPFNYGYTF.

V is TRBV27 and J is TRBJ1-3; D gene unclear. Per the germline V gene, CDR1 is MNHEY and CDR2 is SMNVEV (reference sequence). V was cut by 5 bases and J by 5 bases, with 16 bases left in between. The CDR3 contains 15 residues. As DNA, the CDR3 is TGTGCCAGCAGTCCACAGCCGGTCCCTCGAAACACCATATATTTT. This translates into CASSPQPVPRNTIYF.

This rearrangement joins TRBV5-1 to TRBJ1-2; 7 nucleotides align to TRBD1. Trimming removed 4 bases from V and 3 bases from J; junction bases left unmatched: 9. There are 15 residues in the CDR3. Germline V gene data show CDR1 as SGHRS and CDR2 as YFSETQ. CDR3 DNA sequence: TGCGCCAGCAGCCTCCAGGGCAGGGGGGACTATGGCTACACCTTC. Translation: CASSLQGRGDYGYTF.

The gene calls are TRBV4-2 and TRBJ2-1; D is unclear. Germline loops: CDR1 LGHNA, CDR2 YNFKEQ. Trimming pared 1 base from V and 6 bases from J, leaving 10 bases between. The CDR3 runs to 14 residues. CDR3 coding DNA: TGTGCCAGCAGCCAAGCTGAACACTTCAATGAGCAGTTCTTC. Its translation: CASSQAEHFNEQFF.

The gene calls are TRBV2 and TRBJ2-7; 7 bases line up with TRBD1. CDR3 length: 14 residues. Trimming cost V 3 bases and J 3 bases; bases outside gene matches: 5. CDR1 is SNHLY and CDR2 is FYNNEI in the germline V gene. In nucleotides, the CDR3 is TGTGCCAGCAGTGACCAGGGGACAGACTACGAGCAGTACTTC. Amino acids: CASSDQGTDYEQYF.

The chain carries TRBV6-2 or TRBV6-3 and TRBJ2-7, with 8 nucleotides matching TRBD2. The germline gives CDR1 MNHEY, CDR2 SVGEGT. This CDR3 is 16 amino acids long. Trimming cost V 3 bases and J 7 bases; bases outside gene matches: 14. The CDR3 region is CASSYPTGTRGGEQYF. The CDR3 bases are TGTGCCAGCAGTTATCCGACCGGGACTAGGGGAGGTGAGCAGTACTTC.

The chain uses TRBV4-3 and TRBJ2-3; possibly TRBD2 for D (5 bases). The V end lost 4 bases, the J end lost 6 bases, and 17 bases lay between the germline ends. The CDR3 sequence is 15 residues long. In germline, CDR1 is LGHNA, CDR2 YSLEER. CDR3 residues: CASSPRGLYPDTQYF. CDR3 coding DNA: TGCGCCAGCAGCCCACGGGGTCTGTACCCGGATACGCAGTATTTT.

The chain links TRBV27 to TRBJ2-5; D remains ambiguous. V lost 6 bases to trimming and J lost 2 bases, with 10 bases between them. The CDR3 sequence is 13 residues long. Per germline, CDR1 MNHEY and CDR2 SMNVEV (reference sequence). The chain's CDR3 is CASSWRRQETQYF. DNA for the CDR3: TGTGCCAGCAGCTGGCGCCGGCAAGAGACCCAGTACTTC.

The chain has TRBV5-6 and TRBJ1-5, with D perhaps matching TRBD1 (5 bases). Trimming stripped 0 bases from V and 6 bases from J, with 13 bases between. The CDR3 runs to 15 residues. Germline loops: CDR1 SGHDT, CDR2 YYEEEE. CDR3 residues: CASSLAREYGQPQHF. The CDR3 DNA is TGTGCCAGCAGCTTGGCCAGGGAATATGGTCAGCCCCAGCATTTT.

The genes are TRBV9 and TRBJ2-1; TRBD2 agrees at 11 bases. The germline gives CDR1 SGDLS, CDR2 YYNGEE. Unmatched junction bases numbered 8, after V lost 0 bases and J lost 6 bases. The CDR3 has 17 residues. CDR3 sequence: CASSVVGLAAFGNEQFF. The CDR3 DNA reads TGTGCCAGCAGCGTAGTGGGACTAGCGGCATTTGGCAATGAGCAGTTCTTC.